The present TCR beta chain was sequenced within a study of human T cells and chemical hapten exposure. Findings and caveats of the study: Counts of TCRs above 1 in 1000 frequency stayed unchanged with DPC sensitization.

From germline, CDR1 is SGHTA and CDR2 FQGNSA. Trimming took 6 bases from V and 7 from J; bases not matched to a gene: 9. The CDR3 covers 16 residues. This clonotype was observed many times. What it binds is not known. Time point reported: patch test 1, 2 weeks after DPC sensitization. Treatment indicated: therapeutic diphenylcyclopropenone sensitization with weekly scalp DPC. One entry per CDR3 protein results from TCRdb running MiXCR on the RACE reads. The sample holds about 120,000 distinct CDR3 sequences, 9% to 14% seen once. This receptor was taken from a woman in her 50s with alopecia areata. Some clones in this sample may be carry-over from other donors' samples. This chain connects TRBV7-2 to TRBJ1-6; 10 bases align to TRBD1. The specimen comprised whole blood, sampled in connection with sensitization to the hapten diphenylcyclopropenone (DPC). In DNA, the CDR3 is TGTGCCAGCAGGCGCGGGACGACAGGGGGCAATTCACCCCTCCACTTT. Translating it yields CASRRGTTGGNSPLHF.